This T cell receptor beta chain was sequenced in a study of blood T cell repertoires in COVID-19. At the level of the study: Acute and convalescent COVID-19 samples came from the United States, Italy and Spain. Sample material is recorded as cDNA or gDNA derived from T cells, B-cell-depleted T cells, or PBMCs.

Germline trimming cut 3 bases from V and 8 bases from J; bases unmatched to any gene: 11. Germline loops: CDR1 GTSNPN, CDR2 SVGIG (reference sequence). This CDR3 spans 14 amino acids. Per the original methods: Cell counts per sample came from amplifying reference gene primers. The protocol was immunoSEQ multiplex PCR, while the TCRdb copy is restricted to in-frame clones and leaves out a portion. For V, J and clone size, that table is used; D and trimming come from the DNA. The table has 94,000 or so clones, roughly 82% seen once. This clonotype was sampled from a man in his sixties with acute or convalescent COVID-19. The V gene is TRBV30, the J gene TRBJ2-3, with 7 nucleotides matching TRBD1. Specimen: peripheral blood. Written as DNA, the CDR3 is TGTGCCTGGAGGGCGACCGGGACAGACGGTACGCAGTATTTT. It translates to CAWRATGTDGTQYF.